This TCR beta chain emerged from a study of blood T cell repertoires in COVID-19. Looking at the study overall: Whether acute or convalescent, the COVID-19 samples came from the United States, Italy and Spain. Nucleic acid was either cDNA or gDNA, and it came from T cells, B-cell-depleted T cells, or PBMCs.

The authors' processing: By means of reference gene primer amplification, nucleated cell counts were estimated. Assay: immunoSEQ multiplex PCR; the TCRdb copy retains only in-frame clones and omits some. The V and J calls and clone size come from that table; D and trimming were worked out from the DNA. The sample records over 250,000 clones, approximately 90% being singletons. There are 14 residues in the CDR3. The germline gives CDR1 SEHNR, CDR2 FQNEAQ (reference sequence). V was pared by 0 bases and J by 3 bases, with 8 bases between. Sequences were obtained from peripheral blood. This sequence originates from a woman aged 40 to 50 who had recovered from COVID-19. The V call is TRBV7-9, the J call TRBJ1-1; a possible D gene is TRBD1 (6 bases). The CDR3 DNA is TGTGCCAGCAGCTTAGCAGGACAGCACACTGAAGCTTTCTTT. Translation gives CASSLAGQHTEAFF.